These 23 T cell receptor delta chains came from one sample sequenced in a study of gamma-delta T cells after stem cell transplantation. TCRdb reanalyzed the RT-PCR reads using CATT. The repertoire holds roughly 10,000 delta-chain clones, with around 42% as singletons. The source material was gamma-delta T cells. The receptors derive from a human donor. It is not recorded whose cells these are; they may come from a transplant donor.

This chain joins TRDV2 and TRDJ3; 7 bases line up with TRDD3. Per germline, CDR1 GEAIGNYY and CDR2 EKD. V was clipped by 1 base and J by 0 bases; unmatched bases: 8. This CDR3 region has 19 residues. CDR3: CACDTYWGSISWDTRQMFF. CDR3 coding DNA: TGTGCCTGTGACACGTACTGGGGATCTATCTCCTGGGACACCCGACAGATGTTTTTC.

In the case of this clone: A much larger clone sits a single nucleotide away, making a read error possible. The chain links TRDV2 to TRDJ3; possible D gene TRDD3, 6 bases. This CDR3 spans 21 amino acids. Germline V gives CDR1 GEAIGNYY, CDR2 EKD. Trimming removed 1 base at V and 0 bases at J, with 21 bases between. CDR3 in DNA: TGTGCCTGTGACACAGTCCCCTACTGGGTGATTAGCTCCTGGGACACCCGACAGATGTTTTTC. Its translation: CACDTVPYWVISSWDTRQMFF.

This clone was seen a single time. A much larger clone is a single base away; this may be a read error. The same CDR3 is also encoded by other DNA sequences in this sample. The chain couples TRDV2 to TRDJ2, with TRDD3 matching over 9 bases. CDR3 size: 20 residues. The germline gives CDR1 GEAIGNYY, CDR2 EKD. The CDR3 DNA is TGTGCCTGTGACACACCAGGTTGGGGGATAGCCTCCTCTTTGACAGCACCACTCTTCTTT. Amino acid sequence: CACDTPGWGIASSLTAPLFF.

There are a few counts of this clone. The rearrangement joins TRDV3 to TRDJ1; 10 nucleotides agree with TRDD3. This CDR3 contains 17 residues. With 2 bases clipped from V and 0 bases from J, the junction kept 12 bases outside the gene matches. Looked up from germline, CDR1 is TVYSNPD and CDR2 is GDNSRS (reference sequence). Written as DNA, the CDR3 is TGTGCCTTTTGGATACGGGGGATACGCTGGTACACCGATAAACTCATCTTT. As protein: CAFWIRGIRWYTDKLIF. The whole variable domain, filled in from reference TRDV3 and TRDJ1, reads CDKVTQSSPDQTVASGSEVVLLCTYDTVYSNPDLFWYRIRPDYSFQFVFYGDNSRSEGADFTQGRFSVKHILTQKAFHLVISPVRTEDSATYYCAFWIRGIRWYTDKLIFGKGTRVTVEP.

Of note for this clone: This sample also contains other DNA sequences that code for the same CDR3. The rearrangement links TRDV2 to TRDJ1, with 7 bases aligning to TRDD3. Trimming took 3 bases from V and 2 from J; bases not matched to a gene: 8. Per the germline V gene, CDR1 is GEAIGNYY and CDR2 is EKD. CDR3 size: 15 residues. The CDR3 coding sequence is TGTGCCTGTGACCCGGGGATAAATGGGACCGATAAACTCATCTTT. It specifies CACDPGINGTDKLIF.

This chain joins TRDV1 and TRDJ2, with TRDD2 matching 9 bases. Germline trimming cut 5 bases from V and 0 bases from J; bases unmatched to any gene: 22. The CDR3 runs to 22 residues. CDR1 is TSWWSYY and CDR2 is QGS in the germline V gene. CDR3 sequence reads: CALGTRPSYVLQGVSLTAQLFF. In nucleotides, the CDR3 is TGTGCTCTTGGGACGAGGCCTTCCTACGTCCTTCAGGGGGTTTCTTTGACAGCACAACTCTTCTTT.

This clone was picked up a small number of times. The CDR3 protein is CALGDDTYDWGPRDKLIF. The CDR3 bases are TGTGCTCTTGGGGATGACACCTATGACTGGGGGCCAAGGGATAAACTCATCTTT. The genes are TRDV1 and TRDJ1, with 8 bases identical to TRDD3. This CDR3 has 18 amino acids. V lost 3 bases to trimming and J lost 5 bases; unmatched junction nucleotides: 17. Germline V gene sequence: CDR1 TSWWSYY, CDR2 QGS.

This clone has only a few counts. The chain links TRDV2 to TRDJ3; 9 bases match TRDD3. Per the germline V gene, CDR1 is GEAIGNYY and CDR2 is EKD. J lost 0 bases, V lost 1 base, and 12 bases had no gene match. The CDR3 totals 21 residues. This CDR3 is CACDTGTGGPWSSWDTRQMFF. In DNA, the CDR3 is TGTGCCTGTGACACGGGTACTGGGGGACCCTGGAGCTCCTGGGACACCCGACAGATGTTTTTC.

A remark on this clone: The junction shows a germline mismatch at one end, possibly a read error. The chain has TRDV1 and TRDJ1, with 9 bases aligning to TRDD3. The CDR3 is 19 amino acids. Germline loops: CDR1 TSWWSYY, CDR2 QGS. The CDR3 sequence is CAIGEPTSRTGGLGDKLIF. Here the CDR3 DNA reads TGTGCTATTGGGGAGCCGACTTCCCGTACTGGGGGACTAGGCGATAAACTCATCTTT.

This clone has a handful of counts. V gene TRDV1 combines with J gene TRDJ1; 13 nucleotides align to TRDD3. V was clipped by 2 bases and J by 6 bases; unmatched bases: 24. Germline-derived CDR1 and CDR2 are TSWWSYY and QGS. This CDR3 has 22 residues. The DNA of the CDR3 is TGTGCTCTTGGGGAAGATCCCCGCGGCCTGTACTGGGGGATACGACGAAGGTATAAACTCATCTTT. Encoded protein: CALGEDPRGLYWGIRRRYKLIF.

The CDR3 loop reads CACDTGDSPGDMKCWDTRQMFF. In DNA form, the CDR3 reads TGTGCCTGTGACACCGGAGACTCGCCGGGGGATATGAAGTGCTGGGACACCCGACAGATGTTTTTC. The chain joins TRDV2 to TRDJ3; 8 bases map to TRDD3. The CDR3 is made up of 22 amino acids. The V gene's germline CDR1 is GEAIGNYY and CDR2 EKD. Germline trimming cut 0 bases from V and 3 bases from J; bases unmatched to any gene: 18.

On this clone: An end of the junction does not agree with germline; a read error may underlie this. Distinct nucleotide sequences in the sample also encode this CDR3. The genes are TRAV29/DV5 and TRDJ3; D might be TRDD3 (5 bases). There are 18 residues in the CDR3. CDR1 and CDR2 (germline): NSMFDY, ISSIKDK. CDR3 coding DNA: TGTGCAGCAAGCGCGAGGGGAGCGGGCACCTGGGACACCCGGCAGATGTTTTTC. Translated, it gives CAASARGAGTWDTRQMFF.

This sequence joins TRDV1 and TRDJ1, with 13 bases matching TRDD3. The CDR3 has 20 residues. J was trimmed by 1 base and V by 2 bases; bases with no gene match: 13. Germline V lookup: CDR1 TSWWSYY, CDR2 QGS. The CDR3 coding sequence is TGTGCTCTTGGGGAATCGAAGGGTACTGGGGGATACGCAACCACCGATAAACTCATCTTT. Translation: CALGESKGTGGYATTDKLIF.

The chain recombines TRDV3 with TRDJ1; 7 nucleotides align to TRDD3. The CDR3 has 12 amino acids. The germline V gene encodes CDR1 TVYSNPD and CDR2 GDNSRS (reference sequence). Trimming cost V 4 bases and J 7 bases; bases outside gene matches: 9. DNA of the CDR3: TGTGCCTCGCGCCAGCTGGGGGGTAAACTCATCTTT. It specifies CASRQLGGKLIF.

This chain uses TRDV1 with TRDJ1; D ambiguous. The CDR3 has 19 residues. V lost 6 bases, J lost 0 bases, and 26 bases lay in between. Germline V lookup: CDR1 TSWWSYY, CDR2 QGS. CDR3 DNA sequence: TGTGCTCTTGGACACACGTGGGACTGTGGTCTACCTTACACCGATAAACTCATCTTT. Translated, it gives CALGHTWDCGLPYTDKLIF.

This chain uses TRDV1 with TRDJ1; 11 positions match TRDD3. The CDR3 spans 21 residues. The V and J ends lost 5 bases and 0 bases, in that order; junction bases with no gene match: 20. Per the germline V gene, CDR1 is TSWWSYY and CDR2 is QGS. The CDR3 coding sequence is TGTGCTCTTGGGCCGATTCCTGCTGGGGGATACAAAGGAAGGTACACCGATAAACTCATCTTT. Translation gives CALGPIPAGGYKGRYTDKLIF.

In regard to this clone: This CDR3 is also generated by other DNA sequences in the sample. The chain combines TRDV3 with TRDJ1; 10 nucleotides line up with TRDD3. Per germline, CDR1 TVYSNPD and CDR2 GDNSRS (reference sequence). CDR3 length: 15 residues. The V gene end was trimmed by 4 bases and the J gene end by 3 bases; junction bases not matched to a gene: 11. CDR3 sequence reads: CACKGDTRRADKLIF. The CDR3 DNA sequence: TGTGCCTGTAAGGGGGATACGCGTCGGGCCGATAAACTCATCTTT.

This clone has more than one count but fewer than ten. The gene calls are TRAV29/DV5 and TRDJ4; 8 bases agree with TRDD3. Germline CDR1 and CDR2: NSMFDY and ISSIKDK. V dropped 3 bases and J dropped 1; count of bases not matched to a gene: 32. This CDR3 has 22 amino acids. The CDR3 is CAAMVAFGIEGDIETVLRPLIF. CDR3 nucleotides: TGTGCAGCAATGGTGGCCTTCGGGATAGAGGGGGATATCGAAACCGTACTCAGACCCCTGATCTTT.

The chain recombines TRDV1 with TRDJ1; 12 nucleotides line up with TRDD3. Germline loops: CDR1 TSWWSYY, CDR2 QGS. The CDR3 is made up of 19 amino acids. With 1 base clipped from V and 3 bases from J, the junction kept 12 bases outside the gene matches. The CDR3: CALGEPPPLPGGYADKLIF. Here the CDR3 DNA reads TGTGCTCTTGGGGAACCCCCTCCCCTACCTGGGGGATACGCCGATAAACTCATCTTT.

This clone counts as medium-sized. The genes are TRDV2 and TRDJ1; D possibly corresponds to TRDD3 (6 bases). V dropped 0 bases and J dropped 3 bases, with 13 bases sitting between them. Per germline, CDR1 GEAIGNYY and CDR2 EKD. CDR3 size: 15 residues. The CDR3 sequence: CACDTGWGQADKLIF. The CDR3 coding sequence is TGTGCCTGTGACACCGGCTGGGGCCAAGCCGATAAACTCATCTTT.

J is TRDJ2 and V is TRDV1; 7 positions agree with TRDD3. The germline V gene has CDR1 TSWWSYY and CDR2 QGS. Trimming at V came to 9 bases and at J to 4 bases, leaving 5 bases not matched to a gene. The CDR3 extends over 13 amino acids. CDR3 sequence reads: CALWGDQTAQLFF. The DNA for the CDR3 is TGTGCTCTGTGGGGGGATCAGACAGCACAACTCTTCTTT.

CDR3 bases: TGTGCCTGTGACACCGTACTGGGGGATACTTGTTCCTGGGACACCCGACAGATGTTTTTC. Its protein is CACDTVLGDTCSWDTRQMFF. V is TRDV2 and J is TRDJ3, with 12 bases identical to TRDD3. The J segment lost 1 base and the V segment lost 0 bases, leaving 6 bases of the junction unmatched. CDR1 is GEAIGNYY and CDR2 is EKD in the germline V gene. This CDR3 is built from 20 residues.

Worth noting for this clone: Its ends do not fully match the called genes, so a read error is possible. CDR3 nucleotides: TGTGCTCTTGGGGAACCCACTATGGAGGGGGATACGGGACCCGATAAACCCATCTTT. Encoded protein: CALGEPTMEGDTGPDKPIF. The chain is built from TRDV1 and TRDJ1; 10 nucleotides agree with TRDD3. The CDR3 spans 19 residues. Germline-derived CDR1 and CDR2 are TSWWSYY and QGS.